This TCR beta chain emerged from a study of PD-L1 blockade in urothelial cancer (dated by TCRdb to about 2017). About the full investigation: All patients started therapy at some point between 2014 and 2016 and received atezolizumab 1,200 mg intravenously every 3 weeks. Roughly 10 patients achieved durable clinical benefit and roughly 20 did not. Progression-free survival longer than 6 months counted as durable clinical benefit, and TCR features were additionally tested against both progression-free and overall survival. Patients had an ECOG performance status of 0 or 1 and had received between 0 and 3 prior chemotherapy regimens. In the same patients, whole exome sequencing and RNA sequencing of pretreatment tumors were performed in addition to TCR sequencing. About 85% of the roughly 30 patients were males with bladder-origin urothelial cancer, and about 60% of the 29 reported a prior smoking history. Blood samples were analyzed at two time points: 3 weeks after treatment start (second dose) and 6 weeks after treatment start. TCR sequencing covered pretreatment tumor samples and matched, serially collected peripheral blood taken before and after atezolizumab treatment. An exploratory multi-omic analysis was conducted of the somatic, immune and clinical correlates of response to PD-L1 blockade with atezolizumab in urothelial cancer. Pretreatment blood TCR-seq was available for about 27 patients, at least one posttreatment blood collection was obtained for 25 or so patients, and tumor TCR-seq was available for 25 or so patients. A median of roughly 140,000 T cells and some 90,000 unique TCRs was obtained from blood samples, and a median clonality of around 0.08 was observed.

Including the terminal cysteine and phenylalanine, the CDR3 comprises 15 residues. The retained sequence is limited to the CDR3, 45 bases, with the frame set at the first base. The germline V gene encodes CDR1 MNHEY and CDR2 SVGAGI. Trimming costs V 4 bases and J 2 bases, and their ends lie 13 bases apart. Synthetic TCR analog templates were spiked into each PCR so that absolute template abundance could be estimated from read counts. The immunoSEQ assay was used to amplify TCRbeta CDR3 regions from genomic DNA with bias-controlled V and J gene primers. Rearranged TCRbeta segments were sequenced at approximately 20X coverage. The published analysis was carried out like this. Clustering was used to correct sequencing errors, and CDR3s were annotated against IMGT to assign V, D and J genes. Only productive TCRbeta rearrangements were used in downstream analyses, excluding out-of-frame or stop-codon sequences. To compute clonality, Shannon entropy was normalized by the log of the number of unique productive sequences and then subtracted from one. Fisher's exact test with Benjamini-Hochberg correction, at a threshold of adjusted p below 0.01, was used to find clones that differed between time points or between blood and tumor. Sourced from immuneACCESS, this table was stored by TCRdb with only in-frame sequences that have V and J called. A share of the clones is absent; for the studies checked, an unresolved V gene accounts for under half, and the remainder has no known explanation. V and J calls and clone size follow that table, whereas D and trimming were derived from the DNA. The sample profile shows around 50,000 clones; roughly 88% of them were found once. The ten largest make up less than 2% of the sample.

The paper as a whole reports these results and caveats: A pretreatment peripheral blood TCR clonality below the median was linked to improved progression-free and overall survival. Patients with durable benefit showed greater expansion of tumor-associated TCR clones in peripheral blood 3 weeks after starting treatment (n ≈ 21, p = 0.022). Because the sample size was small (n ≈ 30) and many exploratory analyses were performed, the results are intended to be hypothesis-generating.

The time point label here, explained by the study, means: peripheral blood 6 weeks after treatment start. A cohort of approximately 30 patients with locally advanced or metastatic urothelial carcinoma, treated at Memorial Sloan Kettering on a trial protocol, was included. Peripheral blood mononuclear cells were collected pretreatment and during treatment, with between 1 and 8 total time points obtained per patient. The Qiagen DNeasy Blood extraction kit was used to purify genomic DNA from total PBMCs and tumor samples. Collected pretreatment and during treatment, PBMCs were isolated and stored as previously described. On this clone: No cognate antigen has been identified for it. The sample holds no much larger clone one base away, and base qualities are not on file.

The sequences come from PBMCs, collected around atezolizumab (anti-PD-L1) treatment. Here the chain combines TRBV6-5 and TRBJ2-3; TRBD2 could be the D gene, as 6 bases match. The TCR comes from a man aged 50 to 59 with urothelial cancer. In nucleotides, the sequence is TGTGCCAGCAGTTTATTAGCGGAGCCCACAGATACGCAGTATTTT. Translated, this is CASSLLAEPTDTQYF.